Below, 16 T cell receptor beta chains from the same sample are listed, as sequenced in a study of blood T cells in healthy people across ages. Primed by a sample-barcoded 5' primer and a J-beta primer mix, a second PCR proceeded for about 6 to 12 cycles. TCRdb reprocessed the 5' RACE reads with MiXCR, giving one entry per CDR3 protein. The data hold approximately 360,000 distinct CDR3 sequences, with approximately 51% observed a single time. The sequencing input was blood. The receptor source for this set is a man in his 60s in good health.

The chain is built from TRBV25-1 and TRBJ1-1; D gene unclear. CDR1 is MGHDK and CDR2 is SYGVNS in the germline V gene. This CDR3 is 12 amino acids long. The V and J ends lost 2 bases and 10 bases respectively, with 11 bases between them. The CDR3 here is CASSEIGGVAFF. The CDR3 nucleotides read TGTGCCAGCAGTGAAATAGGTGGTGTAGCTTTCTTT.

The V call is TRBV7-2, the J call TRBJ2-7; 7 bases agree with TRBD2. CDR1 and CDR2 from the germline V gene are SGHTA and FQGNSA. The CDR3 sequence is 15 residues long. Trimming removed 5 bases from V and 0 bases from J; junction bases left unmatched: 7. CDR3 protein: CASSLIPGGSYEQYF. CDR3 sequence (DNA): TGTGCCAGCAGCCTAATCCCGGGGGGCTCCTACGAGCAGTACTTC.

There are many counts of this clonotype. The CDR3 loop is CASSPRGEAPLYEQYF. The CDR3 DNA is TGTGCCAGCAGCCCAAGAGGGGAAGCTCCCCTCTACGAGCAGTACTTC. The V and J genes are TRBV9 and TRBJ2-7; the D gene could be TRBD1 or TRBD2 (5 bases each). V gave up 4 bases and J gave up 3 bases, with 20 bases separating them. Germline V gene data show CDR1 as SGDLS and CDR2 as YYNGEE. CDR3 length equals 16 residues. The full variable domain, in which reference TRBV9 and TRBJ2-7 provide the parts outside the CDR3, is DSGVTQTPKHLITATGQRVTLRCSPRSGDLSVYWYQQSLDQGLQFLIQYYNGEERAKGNILERFSAQQFPDLHSELNLSSLELGDSALYFCASSPRGEAPLYEQYFGPGTRLTVT.

With regard to this clonotype: Germline and junction disagree at one end, which may indicate a read error. The gene calls are TRBV7-3 and TRBJ1-1, with D possibly being TRBD1 (5 bases). From germline, CDR1 is SGHTA and CDR2 FQGTGA. This CDR3 is built from 13 residues. The CDR3 DNA reads as TGTGCCAGCAGCGACGGGGGGAGCACTGAAACTTTCTTT. Amino acids: CASSDGGSTETFF.

In DNA, the CDR3 is TGTGCCAGTAGGGGGACTAGCCAATACAATGAGCAGTTCTTC. Translated, it gives CASRGTSQYNEQFF. The V gene is TRBV2, the J gene TRBJ2-1; 9 positions match TRBD2. The V segment lost 9 bases and the J segment 4 bases; nucleotides outside the gene matches: 7. The CDR3 runs 14 residues. The germline CDR1 and CDR2 sequences are SNHLY and FYNNEI.

The V gene is TRBV5-1, the J gene TRBJ2-7; tentatively, D is TRBD2 (6 bases). Germline CDR1 and CDR2: SGHRS and YFSETQ. The CDR3 is 14 residues long. Trimming took off 4 bases at V and 1 base at J, with 12 bases between the two ends. The CDR3 reads CASSVTGLSYEQYF. In nucleotides, the CDR3 is TGCGCCAGCAGCGTGACGGGACTTTCCTACGAGCAGTACTTC.

The CDR3 nucleotides are TGTGCCAGCAGTGAATGGTCCGGGACAGGGGGCCCCTACGAGCAGTACTTC. Amino acid sequence: CASSEWSGTGGPYEQYF. The chain joins TRBV2 to TRBJ2-7; the match to TRBD1 covers 12 bases. The germline CDR1 and CDR2 sequences are SNHLY and FYNNEI. This CDR3 has 17 residues. Germline trimming cut 2 bases from V and 2 bases from J; bases unmatched to any gene: 7.

Only a few counts were recorded for this clonotype. V is TRBV7-2 and J is TRBJ2-3, with D perhaps being TRBD1 or TRBD2 (5 bases each). Germline V gene data show CDR1 as SGHTA and CDR2 as FQGNSA. The V end was cut by 5 bases, the J end by 8 bases, with 14 bases between. The CDR3 is 13 amino acids. The CDR3 reads CASSPDGAGTQYF. DNA for the CDR3: TGTGCCAGCAGCCCAGACGGGGCGGGTACGCAGTATTTT.

This clonotype has just a few counts. This chain connects TRBV4-3 to TRBJ2-7, with D maybe TRBD1 (6 bases). The V gene's germline CDR1 is LGHNA and CDR2 YSLEER. The CDR3 has 15 residues. The ends were cut back, 0 bases at V and 2 bases at J, with 11 bases in the middle. The DNA for the CDR3 is TGCGCCAGCAGCCAAGAAGGCAGGGGTCCCTACGAGCAGTACTTC. It encodes CASSQEGRGPYEQYF.

V and J are TRBV12-3 or TRBV12-4 and TRBJ2-1, with a possible D match to TRBD2 (5 bases). The CDR3 totals 16 residues. The germline V and J ends were trimmed by 3 bases and 0 bases, with 12 bases remaining between them. The CDR3 coding sequence is TGTGCCAGCAGTTTTGGCGGAGAGGGCTCCTACAATGAGCAGTTCTTC. Its translation is CASSFGGEGSYNEQFF.

This clonotype was seen many times. This chain links TRBV28 with TRBJ1-1; TRBD1 is a possible D gene (6 bases). Trimming stripped 8 bases from V and 10 bases from J, with 14 bases between. Germline-derived CDR1 and CDR2 are MDHEN and SYDVKM. This CDR3 comprises 11 residues. The CDR3: CASVQGPVAFF. DNA of the CDR3: TGTGCCAGCGTACAGGGACCGGTAGCTTTCTTT.

A word on this clonotype: The junction and the germline gene differ at one end; a read error may be behind it. The genes are TRBV2 and TRBJ1-2; 9 bases agree with TRBD1. CDR3 length equals 13 residues. Looked up from germline, CDR1 is SNHLY and CDR2 is FYNNEI. The CDR3 region is CAGSVRGTGGYTF. As DNA, the CDR3 is TGTGCCGGCAGTGTCCGAGGGACAGGGGGCTACACCTTC.

This clonotype has just one count. The rearrangement uses TRBV7-8 and TRBJ2-5, with D possibly being TRBD1 (7 bases). This CDR3 is 18 amino acids long. Between the trimmed V and J ends, which lost 7 bases and 2 bases, there was a span of 26 bases. CDR1 and CDR2 from the germline V gene are SGHVS and FQNEAQ. CDR3 bases: TGTGCCAGCACCCCGCGTGACCAGGGGGTTCGGGGGCAAGAGACCCAGTACTTC. Translated: CASTPRDQGVRGQETQYF.

The chain links TRBV4-3 to TRBJ2-5, with a tentative D call TRBD2 (5 bases). The ends were cut back, 5 bases at V and 4 bases at J, with 11 bases in the middle. CDR1 is LGHNA, CDR2 YSLEER, per germline. The CDR3 is 13 amino acids. DNA for the CDR3: TGCGCCAGCAGCTCGGAGAGGGTAGAGACCCAGTACTTC. This sequence encodes CASSSERVETQYF.

This chain connects TRBV15 to TRBJ2-7, with D hard to call. Trimming took off 1 base at V and 5 bases at J, with 6 bases between the two ends. Germline CDR1 is LNHNV and CDR2 is YYDKDF (reference sequence). There are 12 residues in the CDR3. In nucleotides, the CDR3 is TGTGCCACCAGCAGAGTACCCAACGAGCAGTACTTC. Its translation is CATSRVPNEQYF.

The rearrangement joins TRBV30 to TRBJ1-1, with a weak D call TRBD1 (5 bases). Trimming took off 4 bases at V and 1 base at J, with 10 bases between the two ends. The CDR3 consists of 13 residues. The germline V gene encodes CDR1 GTSNPN and CDR2 SVGIG (reference sequence). CDR3 in DNA: TGTGCCTGGAAGGGGCAGACGAACACTGAAGCTTTCTTT. It translates to CAWKGQTNTEAFF.